This T cell receptor beta chain is drawn from a study of tumor and adjacent non-tumor tissue in lung cancer. Findings and caveats of the study: In normal lung, the top 100 clones were significantly more dominant than in tumor.

The template was RNA from unsorted bulk tissue. Three rounds of nested PCR, following a modified ARM-PCR protocol, produced the TCRbeta library. TCRdb passed the multiplex PCR reads through MiXCR, listing each CDR3 protein once. The sample contains 60,000 to 85,000 distinct CDR3 sequences, 77% of which appear only once. Per germline, CDR1 ENHRY and CDR2 SYGVKD. The CDR3 is made up of 14 amino acids. In regard to this clonotype: Its antigen is unknown. At one boundary the junction diverges from the germline segment, which might be a read error.

This receptor was identified in a woman between 45 and 65 years old with non-small cell lung cancer. This chain connects TRBV10-3 to TRBJ2-3, with D possibly TRBD2 on 6 matching bases. Source material: lung tumor tissue. In DNA form, the CDR3 reads TGTGCCCTCAGTGACCCGGGAGGCACAGATACGCAGTATTTT. Protein: CALSDPGGTDTQYF.